These 3 T cell receptor beta chains share one sample of origin, sequenced in a study of human T cells and chemical hapten exposure. Blood, whole and unfractionated, served as the source for total RNA extraction. Each CDR3 protein gets one entry after TCRdb re-called the 5' RACE reads with MiXCR. The sample yields approximately 80,000 distinct CDR3 sequences, around a sixth seen once. All receptors derive from a female donor in good health.

V usage is TRBV18 and J usage is TRBJ2-2, with 8 bases aligning to TRBD1. The CDR3 consists of 15 residues. The germline V gene has CDR1 KGHSH and CDR2 LQKENI. With V trimmed by 3 bases and J by 6 bases, 6 bases remained unmatched. The CDR3 nucleotides read TGTGCCAGCTCACCGCAGGGGGCATTCGCCGGGGAGCTGTTTTTT. The encoded protein is CASSPQGAFAGELFF.

V and J are TRBV14 and TRBJ1-2, with 9 bases that match TRBD1. The CDR3 extends over 15 amino acids. The trim removed 4 bases at V and 5 bases at J, leaving 8 bases unmatched. CDR1 is SGHDN, CDR2 FVKESK, per germline. The CDR3 nucleotides are TGTGCCAGCAGCCCGATACCACAGGGGGCTTATGGCTACACCTTC. This codes for CASSPIPQGAYGYTF.

In this sample, this clonotype is medium-sized (0.01 to 0.1%). This chain joins TRBV4-3 and TRBJ2-6; D gene ambiguous. The CDR3 length is 16 residues. Germline V lookup: CDR1 LGHNA, CDR2 YSLEER. Trimming took off 0 bases at V and 1 base at J, with 7 bases between the two ends. Here the CDR3 DNA reads TGCGCCAGCAGCCAAGAAATGGGGTCTGGGGCCAACGTCCTGACTTTC. It is translated as CASSQEMGSGANVLTF.